This is a list of T cell receptor beta chains from one sample in a study of CD8 T cells in ankylosing spondylitis. TCRdb analysed the 5' RACE reads with MiXCR anew, one entry per CDR3 protein. The sample carries about 270,000 distinct CDR3 sequences, 30% to 35% recorded once. Sequencing input: blood, either unsorted or a sorted T cell fraction (not recorded which). These receptor sequences come from a male donor with ankylosing spondylitis or in good health (not recorded which). Both conserved end residues are part of each CDR3. A D gene is named only where the DNA matches it firmly. Some rows have no size entry. The others give once, few or many, or a class for an expanded clone.

clone_size	d_call	j_call	v_call	cdr3_nt	cdr3_aa
-	-	TRBJ2-2	TRBV29-1	TGCAGCGTTCGGGTCGGCACCGGGGAGCTGTTTTTT	CSVRVGTGELFF
-	TRBD2	TRBJ2-3	TRBV12-3/TRBV12-4	TGTGCCAGCAGTTTGTGGACTAGCCAGGGAGATACGCAGTATTTT	CASSLWTSQGDTQYF
-	-	TRBJ2-7	TRBV5-5	TGTGCCAGCAGCTTCGGGGTCACCTACGAGCAGTACTTC	CASSFGVTYEQYF
few	-	TRBJ2-6	TRBV5-1	TGCGCCAGCAGCTTGATTGACTCTGGGGCCAACGTCCTGACTTTC	CASSLIDSGANVLTF
-	-	TRBJ2-7	TRBV12-3/TRBV12-4	TGTGCCAGCAGGCCCTCTGCCCTCTATCACGAGCAGTACTTC	CASRPSALYHEQYF
-	TRBD2	TRBJ2-3	TRBV7-8	TGTGCCAGCAGCCCCCCTGGACTAGCGGGGCAAGATACGCAGTATTTT	CASSPPGLAGQDTQYF
-	-	TRBJ2-7	TRBV7-8	TGTGCCACCTCTAGGGACTTATTTAATGCCAACGAGCAGTACTTC	CATSRDLFNANEQYF
few	-	TRBJ2-7	TRBV20-1	TGCAGTGCTAGAGGATTCCCCGCCTACGAGCAGTACTTC	CSARGFPAYEQYF
few	-	TRBJ1-2	TRBV12-3/TRBV12-4	TGTGCCAGCAGTTTATGGCAGGGGCGGAACTATGGCTACACCTTC	CASSLWQGRNYGYTF
few	-	TRBJ1-5	TRBV20-1	TGCAGTGCTAGTTTGGGTGGCAATCAGCCCCAGCATTTT	CSASLGGNQPQHF
few	-	TRBJ2-3	TRBV6-2/TRBV6-3	TGTGCCAGCTGTCTGGGGGATACGCAGTATTTT	CASCLGDTQYF
few	-	TRBJ1-2	TRBV6-1	TGTGCCAGTGTTTACAATGGCTACACCTTC	CASVYNGYTF
-	-	TRBJ1-1	TRBV20-1	TGCAGTGCTAGAGATCAGGAGGGAGTGGTAGTCATGAACACTGAAGCTTTCTTT	CSARDQEGVVVMNTEAFF
-	-	TRBJ1-2	TRBV27	TGTGCCAGCAGCTCAAGGCAATCCTGGGGCTATGGCTACACCTTC	CASSSRQSWGYGYTF
-	-	TRBJ1-5	TRBV5-1	TGCGCCAGCAGCTCGGACCCCAGTAGCAATCAGCCCCAGCATTTT	CASSSDPSSNQPQHF
few	-	TRBJ2-1	TRBV10-3	TGTGCCATCAGTGTCGTATCGGCTGCCTTAGGTGAGCAGTTCTTC	CAISVVSAALGEQFF
-	-	TRBJ2-3	TRBV2	TGTGCCAGCACGGGGGTCGATACGCAGTATTTT	CASTGVDTQYF
few	TRBD1	TRBJ1-2	TRBV20-1	TGCAGTGCCCATAAGTGGGACAGGGGTCATGGCTACACCTTC	CSAHKWDRGHGYTF
-	-	TRBJ2-2	TRBV5-1	TGCGCCAGCAGCTCGGACAGTCCGAACACCGGGGAGCTGTTTTTT	CASSSDSPNTGELFF
few	-	TRBJ2-2	TRBV7-2	TGTGCCAGCAGCCTTCAAGGGGGGAACACCGGGGAGCTGTTTTTT	CASSLQGGNTGELFF
few	-	TRBJ2-7	TRBV20-1	TGCAGTGCTAGAGTCCCGGGAGCAGAGCTCTACGAGCAGTACTTC	CSARVPGAELYEQYF
-	TRBD1	TRBJ1-3	TRBV20-1	TGCAGTGCTAGAGCCCCGGGACAGGTTACCTCTGGAAACACCATATATTTT	CSARAPGQVTSGNTIYF
few	-	TRBJ2-1	TRBV20-1	TGCAGTGCCCGGGACCCCCGGTACAATGAGCAGTTCTTC	CSARDPRYNEQFF
few	TRBD1	TRBJ1-4	TRBV6-1	TGTGCCAGCGAGTGGGGCAGGGGGACTAATGAAAAACTGTTTTTT	CASEWGRGTNEKLFF
-	-	TRBJ2-7	TRBV27	TGTGCCAGCAGTTTATGGGGGCGGCGCCACGAGCAGTACTTC	CASSLWGRRHEQYF
many	TRBD1	TRBJ1-1	TRBV6-5	TGTGCCAGCAGTTACGGGGGACAGGGGAGGACTGAAGCTTTCTTT	CASSYGGQGRTEAFF
-	TRBD1	TRBJ1-2	TRBV10-2	TGCGCCAGCAGGGGACAGTTATTATATGGCTACACCTTC	CASRGQLLYGYTF
-	-	TRBJ2-3	TRBV12-3/TRBV12-4	TGTGCCAGCAGTTCGGATCTAGTTACGCAGTATTTT	CASSSDLVTQYF
-	TRBD1	TRBJ1-2	TRBV10-2	TGCGCCAGCAAACTAGGGGGCCTGAACTATGGCTACACCTTC	CASKLGGLNYGYTF
-	-	TRBJ2-5	TRBV20-1	TGCAGTGCTAGAGATATCGACACCCCAGAGACCCAGTACTTC	CSARDIDTPETQYF
few	-	TRBJ2-3	TRBV6-5	TGTGCCAGCAGTTCAACAGGGAGTCACAGTCTCTCCACAGATACGCAGTATTTT	CASSSTGSHSLSTDTQYF
few	TRBD2	TRBJ2-3	TRBV29-1	TGCAGCGTTGAAATGGGGGACTACTTCACAGATACGCAGTATTTT	CSVEMGDYFTDTQYF
once	-	TRBJ2-5	TRBV7-2	TGTGCCAGCAGCGATTTATCGGAGACCCAGTACTTC	CASSDLSETQYF
few	-	TRBJ2-7	TRBV6-5	TGTGCCAGCAGTTACGGAAACAAAGTCTACGAGCAGTACTTC	CASSYGNKVYEQYF
-	-	TRBJ2-1	TRBV2	TGTGCCAGCAGTGAACTAGTCACCATAGTTAATGAGCAGTTCTTC	CASSELVTIVNEQFF
-	TRBD2	TRBJ2-1	TRBV7-6	TGTGCCAGCAGCGTAGGGGACACGCCGGGACTAGCGGTCTACAATGAGCAGTTCTTC	CASSVGDTPGLAVYNEQFF
-	-	TRBJ2-2	TRBV3-1	TGTGCCAGCAGCGCCCAGGGGTCTACCGGGGAGCTGTTTTTT	CASSAQGSTGELFF
-	-	TRBJ2-3	TRBV11-2	TGTGCCAGCAGCTTAGATTTTCGCGGGGCCGCTAGCACAGATACGCAGTATTTT	CASSLDFRGAASTDTQYF
-	TRBD1	TRBJ2-2	TRBV15	TGTGCCACCAGCAGAACCACAGGGGAACCCGGGGAGCTGTTTTTT	CATSRTTGEPGELFF
many	-	TRBJ2-3	TRBV6-5	TGTGCCAGCAGTTACCCTGGGACAGATACGCAGTATTTT	CASSYPGTDTQYF
few	-	TRBJ1-1	TRBV7-2	TGTGCCAGCAGCTTTTGGGGGCCGGAGAACACTGAAGCTTTCTTT	CASSFWGPENTEAFF
-	TRBD1	TRBJ2-1	TRBV29-1	TGCAGCGTTGAGAAGGGACAGGGCTTTCATGAGCAGTTCTTC	CSVEKGQGFHEQFF
-	TRBD2	TRBJ2-1	TRBV27	TGTGCCAGCAGTTCGACTAGCGGGGGGCTCAGTGAGCAGTTCTTC	CASSSTSGGLSEQFF
few	-	TRBJ2-7	TRBV5-5	TGTGCCAGCAGCCCTTTGGCCAGGAGCTCCTACGAGCAGTACTTC	CASSPLARSSYEQYF
few	-	TRBJ2-7	TRBV5-1	TGCGCCAGCGGAGAGGGGGGGAGCACCTACGAGCAGTACTTC	CASGEGGSTYEQYF
few	-	TRBJ2-2	TRBV20-1	TGCAGTGCCCCCCCAGGGCTCAATACCGGGGAGCTGTTTTTT	CSAPPGLNTGELFF
-	-	TRBJ2-5	TRBV2	TGTGCCAGCAGTGACCCTTATCTGGAGACCCAGTACTTC	CASSDPYLETQYF
-	-	TRBJ2-1	TRBV20-1	TGCAGTGCTCGCCCCTTGGCAAAATCATCCTACAATGAGCAGTTCTTC	CSARPLAKSSYNEQFF
many	-	TRBJ1-6	TRBV5-5	TGTGCCAGCAGCTCTGGACAGACTAGTAATTCACCCCTCCACTTT	CASSSGQTSNSPLHF